This T cell receptor beta chain was obtained from a study of tumor-infiltrating lymphocytes in oesophageal squamous cell carcinoma. Germline lookup yields CDR1 SGHTA and CDR2 FQGNSA. This CDR3 is built from 15 residues. V was pared by 4 bases and J by 2 bases, with 12 bases between. Each CDR3 protein gets one entry after TCRdb re-called the PCR reads with MiXCR. The sample yields about 15,000 distinct CDR3 sequences, approximately 49% seen once. This clonotype has only a few counts. V is TRBV7-2 and J is TRBJ2-1; D is unclear. The TCR originated in a female donor with esophageal squamous cell carcinoma. Material: esophageal tumor tissue. CDR3 coding DNA: TGTGCCAGCAGCTCGATGCTTACAGCCTACAATGAGCAGTTCTTC. It codes for CASSSMLTAYNEQFF. Variable domain in full (rest from reference TRBV7-2 and TRBJ2-1): GAGVSQSPSNKVTEKGKDVELRCDPISGHTALYWYRQSLGQGLEFLIYFQGNSAPDKSGLPSDRFSAERTGGSVSTLTIQRTQQEDSAVYLCASSSMLTAYNEQFFGPGTRLTVL.